This entry concerns a single T cell receptor beta chain. It was with 60 Vbeta and 13 Jbeta primers that the PCR ran. Libraries were prepared by immunoSEQ multiplex PCR; TCRdb keeps only in-frame clonotypes and omits some of them. Of approximately 290,000 clones listed, around 80% are singletons. The CDR3 spans 18 residues. Germline V gene sequence: CDR1 SGHNT, CDR2 YYREEE (reference sequence). Deletions cut 0 bases from V and 1 base from J, with 18 bases between. The data belong to a study of cytomegalovirus exposure and HLA in healthy donors. The origin of this receptor is a girl aged 2-10 years in good health and CMV-seronegative. The V and J genes are TRBV5-4 and TRBJ2-3; TRBD2 might be the D (6 bases). The sequenced sample consisted of PBMCs. CDR3 amino acids: CASSLGLVPGGGTDTQYF. The CDR3, as DNA: TGTGCCAGCAGCTTGGGATTAGTTCCCGGAGGGGGCACAGATACGCAGTATTTT.